These 7 T cell receptor beta chains originate from one sample sequenced in a study of cytomegalovirus exposure and HLA in healthy donors. Sequenced by immunoSEQ multiplex PCR; TCRdb stores in-frame clones only, minus some. The repertoire holds about 120,000 clones, with about 90% as singletons. Material for sequencing was PBMCs. These TCRs come from a woman between 18 and 29 years old in good health and CMV-seronegative.

This sequence joins TRBV5-4 and TRBJ1-2, with 7 bases lining up with TRBD1. The germline CDR1 and CDR2 sequences are SGHNT and YYREEE (reference sequence). With 4 bases clipped from V and 5 bases from J, the junction kept 11 bases outside the gene matches. This CDR3 has 15 amino acids. The CDR3 sequence: CASSGSWTGSYGYTF. In nucleotides, the CDR3 is TGTGCCAGCAGCGGAAGTTGGACAGGTAGTTATGGCTACACCTTC.

The chain joins TRBV5-1 to TRBJ2-1; tentatively, D is TRBD2 (7 bases). Trimming cost V 0 bases and J 5 bases, with 12 bases left between them. The length of the CDR3 is 15 residues. The V gene's germline CDR1 is SGHRS and CDR2 YFSETQ. CDR3 in DNA: TGCGCCAGCAGCTTGGGGAGGGGGAGGGACAATGAGCAGTTCTTC. Its translation: CASSLGRGRDNEQFF.

The chain recombines TRBV9 with TRBJ2-6; 8 bases fit TRBD2. V was pared by 0 bases and J by 2 bases, with 10 bases of the junction left unmatched. Germline CDR1 is SGDLS and CDR2 is YYNGEE. The CDR3 is 19 residues long. The CDR3: CASSVDRQSGGAGANVLTF. CDR3 nucleotides: TGTGCCAGCAGCGTAGACCGCCAGTCGGGAGGGGCTGGGGCCAACGTCCTGACTTTC.

The chain carries TRBV2 and TRBJ2-3, with D perhaps TRBD1 (6 bases). V lost 5 bases, J lost 2 bases, and 14 bases lay in between. The CDR3 has 15 amino acids. Germline V gene sequence: CDR1 SNHLY, CDR2 FYNNEI. The CDR3 DNA sequence: TGTGCCAGCAGTCGGTCAGGGGTCCTCACAGATACGCAGTATTTT. Its translation is CASSRSGVLTDTQYF.

The chain links TRBV5-4 to TRBJ1-2; 12 bases line up with TRBD1. Looked up from germline, CDR1 is SGHNT and CDR2 is YYREEE (reference sequence). The CDR3 is 16 amino acids. Unmatched junction bases numbered 8, after V lost 4 bases and J lost 4 bases. The CDR3 loop is CASSPRDRGLSYGYTF. DNA for the CDR3: TGTGCCAGCAGCCCGCGGGACAGGGGGCTTAGCTATGGCTACACCTTC. Full variable domain (missing parts from reference TRBV5-4 and TRBJ1-2): ETGVTQSPTHLIKTRGQQVTLRCSSQSGHNTVSWYQQALGQGPQFIFQYYREEENGRGNFPPRFSGLQFPNYSSELNVNALELDDSALYLCASSPRDRGLSYGYTFGSGTRLTVV.

The genes are TRBV28 and TRBJ2-5; 8 nucleotides line up with TRBD1. This CDR3 has 15 residues. Germline values: CDR1 MDHEN, CDR2 SYDVKM. The junction had 5 bases not matched to a gene; V was cut back by 5 bases and J by 0 bases. As DNA, the CDR3 is TGTGCCAGCAGTCTCAGGACAGGGAACCAAGAGACCCAGTACTTC. This encodes CASSLRTGNQETQYF.

The genes are TRBV7-9 and TRBJ1-1, with 10 nucleotides matching TRBD1. J gave up 5 bases and V 5 bases, and 8 bases lay outside the gene matches. The CDR3 is 15 residues long. CDR1 is SEHNR, CDR2 FQNEAQ, per germline (reference sequence). CDR3 in amino acids: CASSLDRGPWTEAFF. In DNA form, the CDR3 reads TGTGCCAGCAGCCTAGACAGGGGGCCTTGGACTGAAGCTTTCTTT. Looking up the rest from reference TRBV7-9 and TRBJ1-1 gives the full variable domain: DTGVSQNPRHKITKRGQNVTFRCDPISEHNRLYWYRQTLGQGPEFLTYFQNEAQLEKSRLLSDRFSAERPKGSFSTLEIQRTEQGDSAMYLCASSLDRGPWTEAFFGQGTRLTVV.